The clone carrying this T cell receptor (beta chain) came up many times. Its antigen is unidentified. Germline lookup yields CDR1 SNHLY and CDR2 FYNNEI. The V end lost 6 bases, the J end lost 12 bases, and 15 bases lay between the germline ends. The CDR3 runs to 13 residues. Source material was 2 million unsorted PBMCs, stored at -80 °C in RNAlater. The authors produced cDNA by 5'RACE using 10-nucleotide random UMIs. TCRdb fed the 5' RACE reads into MiXCR, producing one record per CDR3 protein. The table has approximately 59,000 distinct CDR3 sequences, roughly 5% seen once. The data were obtained in a study of neurological immune-mediated disorders. Broader study findings: Grouping of repertoires by phylogeny put those of 18 of 34 multiple sclerosis patients into a single related-CDR3 cluster, a possible signature. The multiple sclerosis repertoire cluster was not associated with any clinical or MRI feature, with the authors stating that larger cohorts are needed.

Sequenced input: PBMCs. This rearrangement joins TRBV2 to TRBJ1-6; TRBD1 might be the D (5 bases). This clonotype originated in a human donor with multiple sclerosis. The donor label of this sample is uncertain. This CDR3 is CASRRAAGEPLHF. CDR3 DNA sequence: TGTGCCAGCAGGCGGGCGGCGGGGGAACCCCTCCACTTT.